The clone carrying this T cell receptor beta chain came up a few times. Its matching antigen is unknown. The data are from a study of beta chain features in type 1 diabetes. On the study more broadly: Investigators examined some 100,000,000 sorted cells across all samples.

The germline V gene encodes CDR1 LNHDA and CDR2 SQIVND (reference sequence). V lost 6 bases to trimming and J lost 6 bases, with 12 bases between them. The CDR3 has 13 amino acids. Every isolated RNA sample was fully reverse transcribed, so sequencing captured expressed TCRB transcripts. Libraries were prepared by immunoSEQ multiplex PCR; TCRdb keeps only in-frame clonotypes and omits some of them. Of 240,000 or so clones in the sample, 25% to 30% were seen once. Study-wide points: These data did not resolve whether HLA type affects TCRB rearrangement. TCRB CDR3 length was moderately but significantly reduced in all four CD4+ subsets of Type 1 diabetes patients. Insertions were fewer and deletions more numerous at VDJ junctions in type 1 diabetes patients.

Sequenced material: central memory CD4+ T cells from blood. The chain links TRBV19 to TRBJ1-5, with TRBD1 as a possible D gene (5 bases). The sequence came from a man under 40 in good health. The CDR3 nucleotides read TGTGCCAGTAGCCCGGGGGAGCGTCAGCCCCAGCATTTT. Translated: CASSPGERQPQHF.